A selection of T cell receptor beta chains follows, all from one sample in a study of OX40 agonist ivuxolimab in advanced cancers. Some clones are missing from TCRdb's copy, which holds only in-frame ones; the method was immunoSEQ multiplex PCR. The profile shows more than 45,000 clones, 86% of them singletons. The source material was CD4+ or CD8+ T cells sorted from blood, sampled in a trial of the OX40 agonist ivuxolimab. The receptors here all came from an adult with an advanced solid tumor such as melanoma, head and neck, liver or kidney cancer. Both conserved end residues are part of each CDR3. D genes are given only for firm matches. Part of the rows lack a size; the others show once, few, many or a class for expanded clones.

clone size,D gene,V gene,J gene,CDR3 protein,CDR3 DNA
.,.,TRBV18,TRBJ2-7,CASSPGYEQYF,TGTGCCAGCTCACCCGGATACGAGCAGTACTTC
.,TRBD1,TRBV10-3,TRBJ2-7,CAIRHRGSYEQYF,TGTGCCATCAGGCACAGGGGGTCCTACGAGCAGTACTTC
.,.,TRBV7-9,TRBJ2-3,CASSLEALGPRGTQYF,TGTGCCAGCAGCTTAGAGGCCCTGGGGCCCCGTGGTACGCAGTATTTT
.,.,TRBV5-1,TRBJ2-5,CASSFLGGPAETQYF,TGCGCCAGCAGCTTCCTGGGGGGGCCGGCCGAGACCCAGTACTTC
.,.,TRBV7-2,TRBJ1-2,CASAPDSSYGYTF,TGTGCCAGCGCGCCGGACAGCAGCTATGGCTACACCTTC
.,.,TRBV7-9,TRBJ2-1,CASSLARGGYNEQFF,TGTGCCAGCAGCTTAGCTCGTGGGGGCTACAATGAGCAGTTCTTC
few,.,TRBV6-1,TRBJ1-2,CASSEHSSGYGYTF,TGTGCCAGCAGTGAACATTCTTCCGGCTATGGCTACACCTTC
.,.,TRBV28,TRBJ1-2,CASSLNGGSGYTF,TGTGCCAGCAGTTTGAACGGGGGCTCTGGCTACACCTTC
.,.,TRBV11-3,TRBJ1-1,CASSSEGRFVAFF,TGTGCCAGCAGCTCCGAGGGGCGGTTTGTAGCTTTCTTT
once,.,TRBV4-3,TRBJ1-2,CASSQEAGLGYTF,TGCGCCAGCAGCCAGGAGGCGGGGCTTGGCTACACCTTC
few,.,TRBV11-2,TRBJ1-3,CASSLSRTIYF,TGTGCCAGCAGCTTATCTAGGACCATATATTTT
.,TRBD1,TRBV7-2,TRBJ1-2,CASSLEGTGANYGYTF,TGTGCCAGCAGCTTAGAAGGGACAGGGGCTAACTATGGCTACACCTTC
.,.,TRBV6-5,TRBJ2-3,CASSPYDSSTDTQYF,TGTGCCAGCAGCCCCTATGACAGTAGCACAGATACGCAGTATTTT
.,TRBD2,TRBV10-2,TRBJ2-1,CASKASGADNEQFF,TGCGCCAGCAAGGCTAGCGGGGCCGACAATGAGCAGTTCTTC
once,TRBD1,TRBV11-2,TRBJ2-1,CASSLEGQGFNEQFF,TGTGCCAGCAGCTTAGAGGGACAGGGTTTTAATGAGCAGTTCTTC
few,.,TRBV28,TRBJ1-4,CASTLAGGNEKLFF,TGTGCCAGCACCTTGGCGGGGGGTAATGAAAAACTGTTTTTT
.,.,TRBV19,TRBJ1-5,CASTSGWGSGQPQHF,TGTGCCAGTACCTCAGGGTGGGGGTCGGGCCAGCCCCAGCATTTT
.,.,TRBV28,TRBJ1-1,CASSPGDRFTEAFF,TGTGCCAGCAGTCCCGGAGACAGGTTCACTGAAGCTTTCTTT
once,.,TRBV6-6,TRBJ1-1,CASSTKTGGNTEAFF,TGTGCCAGCAGTACCAAGACAGGTGGGAACACTGAAGCTTTCTTT
.,.,TRBV27,TRBJ1-1,CASSSTPNMNTEAFF,TGTGCCAGCAGCTCGACACCCAACATGAACACTGAAGCTTTCTTT
.,.,TRBV15,TRBJ1-2,CATSRDQANYGYTF,TGTGCCACCAGCAGAGATCAAGCTAACTATGGCTACACCTTC
.,.,TRBV2,TRBJ2-7,CASTYGLPGSYEQYF,TGTGCCAGCACTTACGGACTGCCGGGGTCCTACGAGCAGTACTTC
.,TRBD2,TRBV19,TRBJ2-3,CASSRGLAGNTDTQYF,TGTGCCAGTAGTAGGGGACTAGCGGGGAACACAGATACGCAGTATTTT
.,.,TRBV10-3,TRBJ2-5,CAIRGKETQYF,TGTGCCATCAGAGGGAAAGAGACCCAGTACTTC
.,.,TRBV5-1,TRBJ2-5,CASSLDGDQETQYF,TGCGCCAGCAGCTTGGACGGGGACCAAGAGACCCAGTACTTC
.,.,TRBV5-4,TRBJ2-6,CASSLGGQGGLSGANVLTF,TGTGCCAGCAGCTTGGGGGGCCAGGGGGGCCTCTCTGGGGCCAACGTCCTGACTTTC
.,.,TRBV9,TRBJ1-3,CASSVSGLWAGNTIYF,TGTGCCAGCAGTGTGTCAGGGTTATGGGCTGGAAACACCATATATTTT
.,TRBD2,TRBV5-6,TRBJ2-5,CASSSAGEKQETQYF,TGTGCCAGCAGCTCCGCGGGGGAGAAACAAGAGACCCAGTACTTC
.,TRBD1,TRBV7-9,TRBJ2-3,CASSSGQGTDTQYF,TGTGCCAGCAGCTCGGGACAGGGGACAGATACGCAGTATTTT
.,.,TRBV27,TRBJ1-2,CASSLSAGMGYGYTF,TGTGCCAGCAGTTTATCAGCAGGGATGGGCTATGGCTACACCTTC
.,.,TRBV19,TRBJ2-1,CASSIDPGYGGVYNEQFF,TGTGCCAGTAGTATAGATCCTGGATACGGCGGGGTATACAATGAGCAGTTCTTC
.,.,TRBV7-6,TRBJ2-1,CASSPWRDEQFF,TGTGCCAGCAGCCCCTGGCGGGATGAGCAGTTCTTC
.,TRBD1,TRBV6-5,TRBJ2-4,CASSSGQDKNIQYF,TGTGCCAGCAGTTCCGGACAGGACAAAAACATTCAGTACTTC
.,.,TRBV10-3,TRBJ2-2,CAIRGTGETGELFF,TGTGCCATCAGGGGGACGGGCGAGACCGGGGAGCTGTTTTTT
.,.,TRBV11-1,TRBJ2-3,CASSLGRDINTDTQYF,TGTGCCAGCAGCTTAGGCCGGGACATTAACACAGATACGCAGTATTTT
.,.,TRBV28,TRBJ2-3,CASSLIARASTDTQYF,TGTGCCAGCAGTTTAATAGCGCGGGCCAGCACAGATACGCAGTATTTT
.,.,TRBV7-6,TRBJ1-6,CASSQDSYNSPLHF,TGTGCCAGCAGCCAGGACAGCTATAATTCACCCCTCCACTTT
.,.,TRBV20-1,TRBJ2-3,CSVSSSYTQYF,TGCAGTGTGAGTTCCTCGTATACGCAGTATTTT
.,TRBD2,TRBV4-2,TRBJ2-3,CASSQEYPSGGHTDTQYF,TGTGCCAGCAGCCAAGAATACCCTAGCGGGGGGCACACAGATACGCAGTATTTT
.,.,TRBV4-3,TRBJ2-6,CASSQATGSGASGANVLTF,TGCGCCAGCAGCCAAGCCACCGGGTCGGGGGCCTCTGGGGCCAACGTCCTGACTTTC
.,.,TRBV6-1,TRBJ1-3,CASVFSGGSRNTIYF,TGTGCCAGCGTTTTCTCGGGGGGATCAAGGAACACCATATATTTT
.,.,TRBV7-6,TRBJ1-5,CASSLFFSLNQPQHF,TGTGCCAGCAGCTTATTTTTCAGTCTCAATCAGCCCCAGCATTTT
.,TRBD2,TRBV5-1,TRBJ2-7,CASSLLAGEAYEQYF,TGCGCCAGCAGCTTGTTAGCGGGGGAAGCCTACGAGCAGTACTTC
.,TRBD1,TRBV9,TRBJ1-4,CASSASGTGVKKLFF,TGTGCCAGCAGCGCCTCCGGGACAGGGGTGAAAAAACTGTTTTTT
.,.,TRBV7-3,TRBJ1-1,CASSPTYGTEAFF,TGTGCCAGCAGCCCCACGTACGGTACTGAAGCTTTCTTT
.,.,TRBV5-4,TRBJ1-2,CASSPPNRAGPYGYTF,TGTGCCAGCAGCCCCCCAAATCGGGCGGGACCGTATGGCTACACCTTC
.,.,TRBV6-6,TRBJ1-2,CASSYQREGYGYTF,TGTGCCAGCAGTTACCAACGGGAAGGGTATGGCTACACCTTC
.,TRBD1,TRBV30,TRBJ2-3,CAWRMDRDTDTQYF,TGTGCCTGGAGAATGGACAGGGACACAGATACGCAGTATTTT
.,.,TRBV5-5,TRBJ1-2,CASSLTGDYGYTF,TGTGCCAGCAGCCTGACAGGCGACTATGGCTACACCTTC
.,TRBD1,TRBV27,TRBJ1-6,CASRHRQGVVGNSPLHF,TGTGCCAGCAGACATAGACAGGGGGTTGTTGGGAATTCACCCCTCCACTTT
.,.,TRBV6-1,TRBJ2-3,CASTEGGRADTQYF,TGTGCCAGCACCGAGGGGGGGCGAGCAGATACGCAGTATTTT
.,.,TRBV5-1,TRBJ2-1,CASSLQGNEQFF,TGCGCCAGCAGCTTGCAGGGCAATGAGCAGTTCTTC
.,.,TRBV20-1,TRBJ2-4,CSVGENDIQYF,TGCAGTGTCGGGGAGAATGACATTCAGTACTTC
.,.,TRBV7-8,TRBJ2-3,CASSSYGLALGDTQYF,TGTGCCAGCAGCTCGTACGGCCTAGCGTTGGGAGATACGCAGTATTTT
.,.,TRBV7-3,TRBJ2-1,CASSEDSTANNEQFF,TGTGCCAGCAGCGAAGACAGCACAGCAAACAATGAGCAGTTCTTC